Given below is one T cell receptor beta chain in context. The target antigen is unknown. PCR amplification relied on 60 Vbeta primers (plus 13 Jbeta primers). TCRdb's table, derived via immunoSEQ multiplex PCR, lists solely in-frame clones and lacks some. This repertoire shows under 150,000 clones, 65% to 90% found once; its top ten account for about 0.75%. This specimen comes from a study of cytomegalovirus exposure and HLA in healthy donors. Regarding the study as a whole: Sequencing depth across donors, presence/absence analyses assumed, was roughly uniform. When a later analysis was performed, an Asian-associated ancestry cluster reportedly had fewer N-insertions than the approximately 600-donor mean. TCR beta V segments were, for the most part, productive about 90% or about 30% of the time in an earlier analysis. A later analysis found that most CMV-associated TCR beta chains appeared HLA-restricted.

The TCR comes from a man aged 18 to 35 in good health and CMV-seronegative. The material sequenced was PBMCs.

This CDR3 reads CASSSPGQGASAPLHF. CDR3 DNA sequence: TGTGCCAGCAGCTCCCCGGGACAGGGGGCTTCGGCACCCCTCCACTTT. The chain is built from TRBV7-2 and TRBJ1-6; TRBD1 aligns across 12 bases. Germline trimming cut 4 bases from V and 11 bases from J; bases unmatched to any gene: 9. Germline CDR1 SGHTA, CDR2 FQGNSA. The CDR3 spans 16 residues.